These 4 T cell receptor beta chains share one sample of origin, sequenced in a study of shared clonotypes between healthy human individuals. In the naive CD8 group, cells lacked CD45RO and were positively selected for CCR7, so terminally differentiated effector memory CD45RA+ cells were left out. Method: immunoSEQ multiplex PCR; TCRdb's copy keeps in-frame clones and lacks some. The data show approximately 840,000 clones, just over 95% seen once. Specimen: naive CD8+ T cells sorted from blood. The receptors stem from a man aged 25 to 45 in good health.

Details on this clone: One end of the junction fails to match germline, which may point to a read error. The chain is built from TRBV5-1 and TRBJ2-1, with a tentative D call TRBD2 (6 bases). The CDR3 has 13 amino acids. CDR1 and CDR2 (germline): SGHRS, YFSETQ. The CDR3 DNA follows: TGCGCCAGCAGATTGGTGAGGGAGGATGAGCAGTTCTTC. Its protein product is CASRLVREDEQFF.

This clone was detected once. J is TRBJ2-1 and V is TRBV7-9, with 13 bases identical to TRBD2. The CDR3 extends over 16 amino acids. J gave up 6 bases and V 4 bases, and 6 bases lay outside the gene matches. Germline V gene sequence: CDR1 SEHNR, CDR2 FQNEAQ (reference sequence). The chain's CDR3 is CASSSGLAGVGNEQFF. The CDR3 nucleotides read TGTGCCAGCAGCTCAGGACTAGCGGGAGTGGGCAATGAGCAGTTCTTC.

The chain is built from TRBV11-2 and TRBJ2-3, with D possibly being TRBD2 (5 bases). The CDR3 is made up of 15 amino acids. The ends were cut back, 1 base at V and 11 bases at J, with 19 bases in the middle. Germline V lookup: CDR1 SGHAT, CDR2 FQNNGV. This chain's CDR3 is CASSLGDLPGVWQYF. CDR3 DNA sequence: TGTGCCAGCAGCTTAGGAGACCTTCCCGGGGTATGGCAGTATTTT.

As regards this clone: A much larger clone lies one base from this, so it may be a read error. The same CDR3 can be traced to other DNA sequences in this sample. This chain links TRBV5-4 with TRBJ2-7; perhaps TRBD1 as D (6 bases). Trimming took 3 bases from V and 3 from J, leaving 7 bases between them. The CDR3 extends over 12 amino acids. CDR1 SGHNT and CDR2 YYREEE come from the germline V gene (reference sequence). The CDR3 DNA reads TGTGCCAGCAGCTCGGACAGCTACGAGCAGTACTTC. This gives the protein CASSSDSYEQYF.